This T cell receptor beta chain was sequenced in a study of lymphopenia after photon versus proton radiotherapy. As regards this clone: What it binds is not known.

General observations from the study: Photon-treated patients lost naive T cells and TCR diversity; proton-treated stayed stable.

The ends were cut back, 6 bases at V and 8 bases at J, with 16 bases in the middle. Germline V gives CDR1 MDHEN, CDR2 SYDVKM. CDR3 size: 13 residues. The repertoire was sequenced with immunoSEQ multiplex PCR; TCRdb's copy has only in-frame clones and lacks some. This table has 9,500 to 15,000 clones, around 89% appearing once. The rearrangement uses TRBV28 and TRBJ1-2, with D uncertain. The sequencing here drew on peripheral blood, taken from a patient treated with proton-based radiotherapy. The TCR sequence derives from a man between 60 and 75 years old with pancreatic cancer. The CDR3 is CASSSIKSWGYTF. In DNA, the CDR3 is TGTGCCAGCAGCTCTATAAAATCGTGGGGCTACACCTTC.